This TCR beta chain was obtained from a study of identical twins (TCRdb year 2016). Some background on the complete study: The study deep-sequenced TCR alpha and beta repertoires from monozygotic twins, unrelated adults of various ages and cord blood to test whether fetal clonotypes persist. To rule out contamination, the twin experiments were replicated at different times with different library preparation protocols.

Every donor in the study was a healthy Caucasian. Three pairs of female monozygotic twins, all aged roughly 18 to 29 years, made up the twin cohort. RNA for TCR libraries was isolated from peripheral blood mononuclear cells. Receptor libraries were prepared by 5' RACE. This sample was sequenced with an Illumina HiSeq 2000. A universal primer binding site was added through template switching, and the final cDNA carried a unique molecular identifier so that TCR cDNA molecules could be counted accurately. Specific primers in the conserved constant-segment region were used to synthesize first-strand cDNA for TCR alpha and beta chains. To control for contamination, each cDNA library was double barcoded with a SMART-Mk sample barcode plus Illumina barcodes. Two successive PCR steps introduced TruSeq adapter sequences along with Illumina sample barcodes. Sequencing of the TCR alpha and beta cDNA libraries was done on the Illumina HiSeq platform using custom primers. As for how the authors treated the data: MiGEC was used to process raw reads and extract unique molecular identifiers, and MiXCR was used to find CDR3 positions. Recombination models were inferred per individual with the repgenHMM and IGoR tools using an EM algorithm. The tcR package in R was used for shared clonotype analysis, with sharing normalized by the product of cloneset sizes. To study raw recombination free of thymic and clonal selection effects, out-of-frame nonproductive sequences were analyzed. The public reads were reprocessed in TCRdb via fastp at Q25 and MiXCR, keeping in-frame beta chains. Entries are consolidated by CDR3 protein sequence, retaining the most common genes and DNA. TCRdb's processing, not the study's, gives the V and J calls here. This sample is represented by about 720,000 distinct CDR3 sequences; about 20% of them were singletons. The ten top clones hold 13% of the sample.

General conclusions and limits of the study: Zero-insertion analyses could be partly confounded by invariant T cells such as MAIT and iNKT, although diverse VJ usage argued against such confounding for most clonotypes. Abundant cord blood beta clonotypes carried fewer insertions; young adult naive repertoires showed a weaker similar trend, while memory repertoires showed none. Out-of-frame TCR alpha sequences shared between twins showed an excess of low generation-probability sequences compared with coincidental sharing between unrelated individuals. In beta out-of-frame sequences, excess twin sharing was weaker, because having fewer shared sequences lowered the signal-to-noise ratio. In monozygotic twins, recombination models systematically underestimated out-of-frame TCR alpha sharing, but the models matched the sharing seen between unrelated individuals. Because the same donors could not be followed over many years, the conclusions relied on cross-sectional statistical analysis.

Remarks on this clonotype: Its antigen is still unknown. Base-call qualities are not available, and no considerably larger clone is one nucleotide away.

Inclusive of the bounding cysteine and phenylalanine, the CDR3 is 13 residues long. Only CDR3 DNA is held: 39 bases, read in frame from base 1. V lost 3 bases and J lost 6 bases; the stretch between them is 11 bases long. These same data were also listed under a study on T cells expressing NK-cell markers. From that second study: Three sorted T-cell subsets (CD3+CD56+NKG2C+, CD3+CD56+NKG2C- and CD3+CD56-NKG2C+) from several donors had their TCR beta-chain repertoires profiled. Of the eight sequenced donors, seven were found to be HCMV-seropositive and one was found to be HCMV-seronegative. To restrict sorting to alphabetaTCR-expressing T cells, an anti-gammadeltaTCR antibody was added in several experiments. For about 6 donors, the dominant CD3+CD56+NKG2C+ clonotypes were among the top 10 CD8+ clonotypes and accounted for about 1.0-7.5% of CD8+ T cells. Those dominant clonotypes were again the most abundant among CD3+CD56-NKG2C+ cells in several donors, at about 25-60.1%. Whether the expanded NKG2C-expressing T cell clones were specific for HCMV antigens was left unclear. Randomly selected healthy volunteers, three men and five women, were used as the eight sequenced donors. A commercial ELISA kit detecting HCMV-specific IgG in serum was used to determine HCMV serostatus. Bulk peripheral blood T-cell repertoires were additionally sequenced from unsorted PBMC for 5 or 6 donors. Reads were demultiplexed and grouped by UMI with MIGEC, and clonotypes were assembled and quantified with MiTCR. To remove erroneous sequences, TCR cDNA sequences were retained only when supported by two or more reads. Downstream repertoire analysis used the tcR package, and clonotypes were matched across fractions by CDR3 nucleotide sequence plus V segment. VDJmatch was used to annotate antigen specificity against VDJdb, with one amino acid substitution in CDR3 allowed.

The source is a woman younger than 35 in good health. Sequencing was done on a sample of PBMCs. The V gene is TRBV12-3 or TRBV12-4 and the J gene is TRBJ1-1; perhaps TRBD1 is the D gene, with 5 bases matching. The CDR3 corresponds to CASSFGAVAEAFF. The bases are TGTGCCAGCAGTTTCGGGGCCGTGGCTGAAGCTTTCTTT.